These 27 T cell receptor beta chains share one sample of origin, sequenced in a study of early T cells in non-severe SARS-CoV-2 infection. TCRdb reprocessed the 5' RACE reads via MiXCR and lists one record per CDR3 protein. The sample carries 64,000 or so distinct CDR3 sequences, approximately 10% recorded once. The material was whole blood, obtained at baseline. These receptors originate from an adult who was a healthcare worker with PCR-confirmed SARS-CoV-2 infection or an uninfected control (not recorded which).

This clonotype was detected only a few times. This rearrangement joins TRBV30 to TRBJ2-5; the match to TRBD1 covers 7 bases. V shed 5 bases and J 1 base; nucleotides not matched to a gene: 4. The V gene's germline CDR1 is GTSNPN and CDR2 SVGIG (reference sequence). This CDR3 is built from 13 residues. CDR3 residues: CAWGRDSQETQYF. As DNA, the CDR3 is TGTGCCTGGGGAAGGGACAGCCAAGAGACCCAGTACTTC.

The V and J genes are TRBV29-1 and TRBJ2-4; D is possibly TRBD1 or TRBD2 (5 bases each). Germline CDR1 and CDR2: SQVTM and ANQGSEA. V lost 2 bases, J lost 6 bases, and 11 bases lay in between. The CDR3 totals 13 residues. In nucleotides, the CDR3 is TGCAGCGTTGAAATGGCAGGGAGAAACATTCAGTACTTC. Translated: CSVEMAGRNIQYF.

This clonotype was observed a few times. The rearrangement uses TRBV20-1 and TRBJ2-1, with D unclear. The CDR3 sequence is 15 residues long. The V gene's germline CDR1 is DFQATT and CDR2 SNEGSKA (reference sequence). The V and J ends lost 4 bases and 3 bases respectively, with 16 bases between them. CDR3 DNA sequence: TGCAGTGCTACCGTAGGTAATCCCTACTACAATGAGCAGTTCTTC. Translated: CSATVGNPYYNEQFF.

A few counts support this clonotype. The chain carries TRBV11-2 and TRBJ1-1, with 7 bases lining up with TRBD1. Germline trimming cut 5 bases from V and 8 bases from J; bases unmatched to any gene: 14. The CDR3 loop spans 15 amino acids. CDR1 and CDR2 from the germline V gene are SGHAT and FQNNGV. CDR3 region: CASSGRQGALREAFF. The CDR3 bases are TGTGCCAGCAGCGGACGACAGGGAGCCCTTAGGGAAGCTTTCTTT.

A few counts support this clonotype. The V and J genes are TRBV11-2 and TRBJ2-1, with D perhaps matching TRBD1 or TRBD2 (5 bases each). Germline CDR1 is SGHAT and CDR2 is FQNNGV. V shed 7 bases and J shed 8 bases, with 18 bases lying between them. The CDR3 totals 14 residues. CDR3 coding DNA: TGTGCCAGCACCCTGACGGGGCTAGTTCATGAGCAGTTCTTC. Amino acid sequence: CASTLTGLVHEQFF.

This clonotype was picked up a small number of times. CDR3 sequence (DNA): TGTGCCAGCAGCCCTACCCGAGGACAGGGATCCGGGGAGCTGTTTTTT. Its protein is CASSPTRGQGSGELFF. The V and J genes are TRBV3-1 and TRBJ2-2, with 8 nucleotides matching TRBD1. V trimming: 4 bases; J trimming: 6 bases; junction bases outside the gene matches: 10. The CDR3 contains 16 residues. From germline, CDR1 is LGHDT and CDR2 YNNKEL (reference sequence).

The CDR3 here is CASSEVWGYYGYTF. The CDR3 DNA sequence: TGCGCCAGCAGTGAGGTTTGGGGATACTATGGCTACACCTTC. J is TRBJ1-2 and V is TRBV10-1; the D is unclear. The ends were cut back, 2 bases at V and 3 bases at J, with 10 bases in the middle. Germline CDR1 reads WNHNN; CDR2 reads SYGVQD (reference sequence). The CDR3 extends over 14 amino acids.

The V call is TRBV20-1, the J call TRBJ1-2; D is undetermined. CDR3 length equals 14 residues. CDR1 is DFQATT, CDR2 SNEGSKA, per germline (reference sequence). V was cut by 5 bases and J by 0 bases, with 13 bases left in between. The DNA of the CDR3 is TGCAGTGCTCATAGACTCCCGGCTAACTATGGCTACACCTTC. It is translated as CSAHRLPANYGYTF.

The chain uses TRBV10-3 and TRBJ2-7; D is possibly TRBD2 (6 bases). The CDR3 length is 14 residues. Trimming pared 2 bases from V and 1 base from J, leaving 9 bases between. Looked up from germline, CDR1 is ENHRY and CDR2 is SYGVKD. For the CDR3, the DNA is TGTGCCATCAGTGAGCCGGGAGTATCCTACGAGCAGTACTTC. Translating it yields CAISEPGVSYEQYF.

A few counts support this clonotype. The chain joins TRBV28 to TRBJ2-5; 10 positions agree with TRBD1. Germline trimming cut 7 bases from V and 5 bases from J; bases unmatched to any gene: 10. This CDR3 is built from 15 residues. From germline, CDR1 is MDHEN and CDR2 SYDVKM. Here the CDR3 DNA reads TGTGCCAGCATGAGACAGGGGGCCGAGTCGGAGACCCAGTACTTC. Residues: CASMRQGAESETQYF.

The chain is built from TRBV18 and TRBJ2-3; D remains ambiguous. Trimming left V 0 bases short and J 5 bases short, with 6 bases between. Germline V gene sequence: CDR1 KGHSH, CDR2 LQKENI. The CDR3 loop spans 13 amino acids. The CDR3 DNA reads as TGTGCCAGCTCACCACCGCATCAAGATACGCAGTATTTT. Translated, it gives CASSPPHQDTQYF.

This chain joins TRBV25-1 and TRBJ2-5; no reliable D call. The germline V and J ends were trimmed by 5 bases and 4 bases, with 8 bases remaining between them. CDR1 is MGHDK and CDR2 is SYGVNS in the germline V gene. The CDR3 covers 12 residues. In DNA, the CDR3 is TGTGCCAGCAGTCGAGCCTTAGAGACCCAGTACTTC. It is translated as CASSRALETQYF.

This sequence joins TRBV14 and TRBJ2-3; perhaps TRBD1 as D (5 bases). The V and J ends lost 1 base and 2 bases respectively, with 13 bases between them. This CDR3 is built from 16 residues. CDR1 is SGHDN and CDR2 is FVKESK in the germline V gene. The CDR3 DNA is TGTGCCAGCAGCCAAGTCACAGGACCTTTCACAGATACGCAGTATTTT. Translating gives CASSQVTGPFTDTQYF. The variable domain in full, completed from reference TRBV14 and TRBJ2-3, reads EAGVTQFPSHSVIEKGQTVTLRCDPISGHDNLYWYRRVMGKEIKFLLHFVKESKQDESGMPNNRFLAERTGGTYSTLKVQPAELEDSGVYFCASSQVTGPFTDTQYFGPGTRLTVL.

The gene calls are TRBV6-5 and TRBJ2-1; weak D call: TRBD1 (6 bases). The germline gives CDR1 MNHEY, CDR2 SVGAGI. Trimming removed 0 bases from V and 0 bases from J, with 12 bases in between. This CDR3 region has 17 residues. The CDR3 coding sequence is TGTGCCAGCAGTTACTCGACAGGAACGAGCTCCTACAATGAGCAGTTCTTC. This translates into CASSYSTGTSSYNEQFF.

Written as DNA, the CDR3 is TGCAGTGCCTCAGGACTAGCGGGGGCCAACTACGAGCAGTACTTC. Amino acids: CSASGLAGANYEQYF. The rearrangement joins TRBV20-1 to TRBJ2-7; TRBD2 aligns across 13 bases. CDR3 size: 15 residues. Germline V gene sequence: CDR1 DFQATT, CDR2 SNEGSKA (reference sequence). J gave up 3 bases and V 6 bases, and 8 bases lay outside the gene matches.

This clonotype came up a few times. DNA for the CDR3: TGCAGCGTTGTTCCCGGGCCGGGGGCAGATACGCAGTATTTT. Translation: CSVVPGPGADTQYF. The V call is TRBV29-1, the J call TRBJ2-3; a weak D match, TRBD2 (6 bases). The germline V gene encodes CDR1 SQVTM and CDR2 ANQGSEA. Trimming removed 4 bases at V and 4 bases at J, with 15 bases between. CDR3 length equals 14 residues.

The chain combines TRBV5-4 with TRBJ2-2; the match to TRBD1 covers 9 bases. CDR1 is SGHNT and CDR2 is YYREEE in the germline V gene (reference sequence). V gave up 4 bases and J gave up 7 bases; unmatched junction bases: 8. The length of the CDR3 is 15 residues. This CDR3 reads CASSPGQGRIGELFF. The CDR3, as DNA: TGTGCCAGCAGCCCGGGACAGGGTCGTATCGGGGAGCTGTTTTTT.

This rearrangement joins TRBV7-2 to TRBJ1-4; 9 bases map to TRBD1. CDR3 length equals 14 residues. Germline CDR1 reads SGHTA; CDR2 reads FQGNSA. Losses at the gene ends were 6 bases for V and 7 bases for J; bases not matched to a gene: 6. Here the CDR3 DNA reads TGTGCCAGCAGGCCGGGACAGGGTTTTGAAAAACTGTTTTTT. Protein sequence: CASRPGQGFEKLFF.

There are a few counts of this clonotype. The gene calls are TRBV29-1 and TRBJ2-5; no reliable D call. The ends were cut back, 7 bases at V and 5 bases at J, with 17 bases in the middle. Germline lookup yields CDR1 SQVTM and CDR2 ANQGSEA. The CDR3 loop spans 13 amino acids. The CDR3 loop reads CSAKPRLRETQYF. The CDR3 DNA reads TGCAGCGCCAAACCTAGGCTCAGGGAGACCCAGTACTTC. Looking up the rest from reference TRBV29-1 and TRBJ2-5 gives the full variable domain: SAVISQKPSRDICQRGTSLTIQCQVDSQVTMMFWYRQQPGQSLTLIATANQGSEATYESGFVIDKFPISRPNLTFSTLTVSNMSPEDSSIYLCSAKPRLRETQYFGPGTRLLVL.

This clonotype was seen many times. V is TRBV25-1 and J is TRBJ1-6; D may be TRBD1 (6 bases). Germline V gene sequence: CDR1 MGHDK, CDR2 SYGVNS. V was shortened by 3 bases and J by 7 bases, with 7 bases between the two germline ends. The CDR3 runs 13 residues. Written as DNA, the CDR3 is TGTGCCAGCAGTGATCAGGGGAATTCACCCCTCCACTTT. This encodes CASSDQGNSPLHF.

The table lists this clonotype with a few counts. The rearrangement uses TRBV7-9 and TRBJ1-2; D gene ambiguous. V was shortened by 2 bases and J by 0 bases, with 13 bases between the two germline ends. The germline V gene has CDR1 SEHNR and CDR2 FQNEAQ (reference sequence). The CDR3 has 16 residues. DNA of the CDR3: TGTGCCAGCAGCTTATCCCAGTTCCTTGCTAACTATGGCTACACCTTC. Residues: CASSLSQFLANYGYTF.

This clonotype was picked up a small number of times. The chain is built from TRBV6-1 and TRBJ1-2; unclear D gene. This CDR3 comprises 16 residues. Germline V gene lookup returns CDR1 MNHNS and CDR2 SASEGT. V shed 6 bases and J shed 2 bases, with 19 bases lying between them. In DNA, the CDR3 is TGTGCCAGCAGCTTAAATAGTGGGCTGGGGAACTATGGCTACACCTTC. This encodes CASSLNSGLGNYGYTF.

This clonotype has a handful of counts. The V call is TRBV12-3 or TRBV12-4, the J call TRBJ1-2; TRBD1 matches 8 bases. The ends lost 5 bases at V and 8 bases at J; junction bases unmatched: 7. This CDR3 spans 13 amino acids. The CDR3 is CASSPRTGRGYTF. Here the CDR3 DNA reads TGTGCCAGCAGTCCACGGACAGGGCGAGGCTACACCTTC.

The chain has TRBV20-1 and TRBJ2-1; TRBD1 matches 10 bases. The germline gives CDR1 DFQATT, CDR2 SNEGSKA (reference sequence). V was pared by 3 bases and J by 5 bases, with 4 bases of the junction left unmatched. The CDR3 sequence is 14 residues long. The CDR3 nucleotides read TGCAGTGCTAGTAAGGGACAGGGGAACAATGAGCAGTTCTTC. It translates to CSASKGQGNNEQFF.

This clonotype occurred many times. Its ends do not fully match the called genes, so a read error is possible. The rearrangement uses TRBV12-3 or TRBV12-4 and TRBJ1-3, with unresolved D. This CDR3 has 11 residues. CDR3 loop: CASSYPPGVHF. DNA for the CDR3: TGTGCCAGCAGTTATCCTCCAGGCGTTCATTTT.

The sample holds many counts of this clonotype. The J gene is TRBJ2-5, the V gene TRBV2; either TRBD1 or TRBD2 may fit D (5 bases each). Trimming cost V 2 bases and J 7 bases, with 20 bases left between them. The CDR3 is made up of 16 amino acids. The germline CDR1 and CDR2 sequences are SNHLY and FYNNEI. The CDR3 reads CASSERLGLAQGTQYF. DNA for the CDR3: TGTGCCAGCAGTGAACGGCTGGGGCTAGCCCAGGGGACCCAGTACTTC.

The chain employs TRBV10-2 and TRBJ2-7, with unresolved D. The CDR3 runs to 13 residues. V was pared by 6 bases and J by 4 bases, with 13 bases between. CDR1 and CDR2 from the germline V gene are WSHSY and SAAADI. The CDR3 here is CASSPGGRYEQYF. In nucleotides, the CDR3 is TGCGCCAGCAGCCCGGGCGGCCGGTACGAGCAGTACTTC.